This T cell receptor (beta chain) was profiled in a study of blood T cell repertoires in COVID-19. Study-wide context: The origin of the acute and convalescent COVID-19 samples was the United States, Italy and Spain.

This clone was counted ten times or more. This CDR3 contains 13 residues. Trimming removed 4 bases from V and 6 bases from J, with 12 bases in between. CDR1 is SGDLS and CDR2 is YYNGEE in the germline V gene. In the original analysis: Reference gene primers were amplified, and this amplification served to estimate nucleated cell counts. Clones were read by immunoSEQ multiplex PCR, and TCRdb kept only the in-frame ones, dropping some. V, J and clone size reflect that table, while D and trimming were determined from the DNA. The table lists 120,000 or so clones, around 83% of them singletons. Sequenced: peripheral blood. The rearrangement joins TRBV9 to TRBJ2-3; no clear D. The sequence was obtained from an elderly man with active or convalescent COVID-19. DNA for the CDR3: TGTGCCAGCAGCTCAAAAGTCCGGGATACGCAGTATTTT. Amino acid sequence: CASSSKVRDTQYF.